What follows describes a single TCR beta chain. What it recognizes is unknown. The TCR cDNA carried a universal primer site and UMIs from 5'RACE template switching. TCRdb recomputed calls from the 5' RACE reads with MiXCR, one row per CDR3 protein. The sample has 200,000 to 300,000 distinct CDR3 sequences; less than 9% are singletons. The record originates from a study of T cells after yellow fever vaccination. The study, taken as a whole, reports: Detected again after the booster were most primary-vaccination clones, at approximately 96% CD4 and about 90% CD8. A small share of clonotypes appeared in both CD4 and CD8 compartments. The presence of abundant clonotypes contaminating from the bulk population was possible in FACS-sorted repertoires.

There are 13 residues in the CDR3. Trimming removed 6 bases from V and 3 bases from J, with 12 bases in between. From germline, CDR1 is MDHEN and CDR2 SYDVKM. This receptor was identified in a man aged 30 to 39 who received the YFV17D yellow fever vaccine. This material consisted of CD4+ T cells sorted from PBMCs, taken 15 days after the yellow fever booster vaccination. V is TRBV28 and J is TRBJ2-7, with D tentatively TRBD1 (5 bases). CDR3 nucleotides: TGTGCCAGCAGGCTCCCAGGGATCTACGAGCAGTACTTC. Translated: CASRLPGIYEQYF.